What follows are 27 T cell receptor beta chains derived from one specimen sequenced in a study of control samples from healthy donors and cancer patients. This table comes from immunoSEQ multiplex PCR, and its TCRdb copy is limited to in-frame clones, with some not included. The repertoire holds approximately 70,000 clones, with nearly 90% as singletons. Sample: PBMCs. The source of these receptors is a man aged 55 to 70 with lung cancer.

The CDR3 here is CASSPRFNTEAFF. CDR3 coding DNA: TGTGCCAGCAGCCCAAGGTTTAACACTGAAGCTTTCTTT. The V gene is TRBV7-2, the J gene TRBJ1-1; D gene uncertain. Trimming shortened V by 5 bases and J by 2 bases, and 9 bases separated the two germline ends. The germline V gene has CDR1 SGHTA and CDR2 FQGNSA. The CDR3 consists of 13 residues.

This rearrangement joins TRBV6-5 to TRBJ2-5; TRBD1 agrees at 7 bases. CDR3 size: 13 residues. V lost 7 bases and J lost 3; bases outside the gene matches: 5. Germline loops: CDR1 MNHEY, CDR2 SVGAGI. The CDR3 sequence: CASTLTGEETQYF. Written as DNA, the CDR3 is TGTGCCAGCACATTAACAGGGGAAGAGACCCAGTACTTC.

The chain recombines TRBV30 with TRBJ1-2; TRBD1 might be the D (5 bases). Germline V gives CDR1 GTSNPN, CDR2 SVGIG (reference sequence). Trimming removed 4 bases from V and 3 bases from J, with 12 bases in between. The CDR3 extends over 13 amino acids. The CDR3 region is CAWNFGGDYGYTF. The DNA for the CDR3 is TGTGCCTGGAATTTTGGGGGTGACTATGGCTACACCTTC.

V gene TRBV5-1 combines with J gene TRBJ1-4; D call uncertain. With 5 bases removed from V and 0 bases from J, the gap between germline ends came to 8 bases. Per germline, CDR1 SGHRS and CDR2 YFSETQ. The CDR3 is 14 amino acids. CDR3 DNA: TGCGCCAGCAGGGGGAGCACAACTAATGAAAAACTGTTTTTT. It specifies CASRGSTTNEKLFF. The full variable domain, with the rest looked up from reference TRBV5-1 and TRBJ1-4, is KAGVTQTPRYLIKTRGQQVTLSCSPISGHRSVSWYQQTPGQGLQFLFEYFSETQRNKGNFPGRFSGRQFSNSRSEMNVSTLELGDSALYLCASRGSTTNEKLFFGSGTQLSVL.

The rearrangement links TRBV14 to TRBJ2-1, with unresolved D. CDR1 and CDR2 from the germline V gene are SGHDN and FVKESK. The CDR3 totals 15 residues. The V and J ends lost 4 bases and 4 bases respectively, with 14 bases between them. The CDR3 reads CASSPFGIGYNEQFF. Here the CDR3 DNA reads TGTGCCAGCAGCCCTTTCGGTATCGGGTACAATGAGCAGTTCTTC.

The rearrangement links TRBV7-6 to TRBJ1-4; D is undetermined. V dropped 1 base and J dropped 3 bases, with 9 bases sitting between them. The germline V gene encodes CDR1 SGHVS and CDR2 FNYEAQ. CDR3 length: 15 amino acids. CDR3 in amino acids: CASSLGAAPNEKLFF. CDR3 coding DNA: TGTGCCAGCAGCTTAGGCGCAGCGCCTAATGAAAAACTGTTTTTT.

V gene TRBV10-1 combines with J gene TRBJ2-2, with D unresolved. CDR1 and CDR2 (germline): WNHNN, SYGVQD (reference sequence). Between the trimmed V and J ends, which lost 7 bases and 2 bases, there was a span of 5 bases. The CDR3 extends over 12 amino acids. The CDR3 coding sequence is TGCGCCAGCACCGACAACACCGGGGAGCTGTTTTTT. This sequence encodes CASTDNTGELFF.

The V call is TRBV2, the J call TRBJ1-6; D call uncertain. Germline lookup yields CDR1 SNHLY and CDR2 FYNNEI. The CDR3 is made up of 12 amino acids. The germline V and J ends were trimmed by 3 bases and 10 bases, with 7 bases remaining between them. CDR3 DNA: TGTGCCAGCAGTGAGACAAACTCACCCCTCCACTTT. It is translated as CASSETNSPLHF. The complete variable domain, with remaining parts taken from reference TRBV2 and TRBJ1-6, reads EPEVTQTPSHQVTQMGQEVILRCVPISNHLYFYWYRQILGQKVEFLVSFYNNEISEKSEIFDDQFSVERPDGSNFTLKIRSTKLEDSAMYFCASSETNSPLHFGNGTRLTVT.

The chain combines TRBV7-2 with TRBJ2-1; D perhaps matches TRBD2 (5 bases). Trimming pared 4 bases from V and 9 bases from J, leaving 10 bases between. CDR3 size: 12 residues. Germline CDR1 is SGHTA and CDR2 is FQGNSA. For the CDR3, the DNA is TGTGCCAGCAGCTCGGGAAATAGTGAGCAGTTCTTC. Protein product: CASSSGNSEQFF.

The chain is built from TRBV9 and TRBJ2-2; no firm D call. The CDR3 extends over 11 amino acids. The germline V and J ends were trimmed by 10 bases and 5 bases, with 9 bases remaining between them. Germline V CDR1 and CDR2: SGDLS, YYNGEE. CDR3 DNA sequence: TGTGCCTCGGGTTTGACCGGGGAGCTGTTTTTT. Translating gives CASGLTGELFF.

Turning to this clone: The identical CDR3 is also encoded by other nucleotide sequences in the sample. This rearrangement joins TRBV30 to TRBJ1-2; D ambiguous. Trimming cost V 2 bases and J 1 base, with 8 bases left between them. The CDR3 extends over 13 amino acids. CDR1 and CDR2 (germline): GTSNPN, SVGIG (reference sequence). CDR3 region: CAWSLGINYGYTF. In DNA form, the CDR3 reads TGTGCCTGGAGTCTAGGAATTAACTATGGCTACACCTTC.

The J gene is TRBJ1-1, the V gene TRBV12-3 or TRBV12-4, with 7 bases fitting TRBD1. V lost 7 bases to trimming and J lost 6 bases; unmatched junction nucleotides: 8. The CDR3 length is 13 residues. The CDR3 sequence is CASTLWDSSEAFF. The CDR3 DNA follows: TGTGCCAGCACCCTCTGGGACAGCTCTGAAGCTTTCTTT.

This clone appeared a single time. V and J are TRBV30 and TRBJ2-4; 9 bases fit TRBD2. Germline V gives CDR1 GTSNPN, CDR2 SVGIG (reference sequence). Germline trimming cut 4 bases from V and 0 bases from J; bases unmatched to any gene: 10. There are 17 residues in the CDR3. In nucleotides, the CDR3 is TGTGCCTGGAACCCTAGCGGGGCGTCGATAGCCAAAAACATTCAGTACTTC. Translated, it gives CAWNPSGASIAKNIQYF.

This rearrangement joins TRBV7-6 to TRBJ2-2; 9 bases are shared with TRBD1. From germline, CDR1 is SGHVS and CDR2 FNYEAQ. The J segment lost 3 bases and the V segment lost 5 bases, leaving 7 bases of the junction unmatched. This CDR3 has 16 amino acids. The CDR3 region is CASSVGQGIDTGELFF. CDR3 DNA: TGTGCCAGCAGCGTGGGACAGGGAATAGACACCGGGGAGCTGTTTTTT.

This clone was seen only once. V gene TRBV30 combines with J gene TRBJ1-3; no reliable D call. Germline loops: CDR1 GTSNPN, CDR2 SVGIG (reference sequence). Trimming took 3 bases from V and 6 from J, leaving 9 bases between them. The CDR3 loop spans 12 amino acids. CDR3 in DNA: TGTGCCTGGAGGGCGAACGAAAACACCATATATTTT. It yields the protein CAWRANENTIYF.

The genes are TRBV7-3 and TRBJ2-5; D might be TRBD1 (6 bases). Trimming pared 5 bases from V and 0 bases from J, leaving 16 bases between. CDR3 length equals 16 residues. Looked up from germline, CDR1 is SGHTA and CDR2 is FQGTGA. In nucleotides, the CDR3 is TGTGCCAGCAGCGCAGGACCCGGGACAAACCAAGAGACCCAGTACTTC. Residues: CASSAGPGTNQETQYF.

The CDR3 nucleotides are TGTGCCAGCAGTCGGACGGGCGGGGAGCTGTTTTTT. As protein: CASSRTGGELFF. The chain uses TRBV6-4 and TRBJ2-2; D is unclear. CDR3 length equals 12 residues. Germline CDR1 reads MRHNA; CDR2 reads SNTAGT. The V end was cut by 5 bases, the J end by 7 bases, with 8 bases between.

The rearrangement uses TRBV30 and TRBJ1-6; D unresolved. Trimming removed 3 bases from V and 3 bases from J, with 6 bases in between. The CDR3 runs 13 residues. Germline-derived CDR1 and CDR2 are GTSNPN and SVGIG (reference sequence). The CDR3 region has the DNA TGTGCCTGGAGGACGGACTATAATTCACCCCTCCACTTT. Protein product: CAWRTDYNSPLHF. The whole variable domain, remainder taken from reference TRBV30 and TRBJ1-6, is SQTIHQWPATLVQPVGSPLSLECTVEGTSNPNLYWYRQAAGRGLQLLFYSVGIGQISSEVPQNLSASRPQDRQFILSSKKLLLSDSGFYLCAWRTDYNSPLHFGNGTRLTVT.

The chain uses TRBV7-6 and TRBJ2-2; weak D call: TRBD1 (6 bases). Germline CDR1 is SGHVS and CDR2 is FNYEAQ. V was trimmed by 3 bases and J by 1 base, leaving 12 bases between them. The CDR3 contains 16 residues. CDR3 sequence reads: CASSLFPTGNTGELFF. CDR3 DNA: TGTGCCAGCAGCTTGTTTCCGACAGGGAACACCGGGGAGCTGTTTTTT.

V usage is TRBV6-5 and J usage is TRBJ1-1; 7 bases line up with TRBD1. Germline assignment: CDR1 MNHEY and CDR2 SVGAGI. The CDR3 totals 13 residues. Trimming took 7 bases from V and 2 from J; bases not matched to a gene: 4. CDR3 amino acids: CASKRQGNTEAFF. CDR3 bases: TGTGCCAGCAAGCGACAGGGCAACACTGAAGCTTTCTTT.

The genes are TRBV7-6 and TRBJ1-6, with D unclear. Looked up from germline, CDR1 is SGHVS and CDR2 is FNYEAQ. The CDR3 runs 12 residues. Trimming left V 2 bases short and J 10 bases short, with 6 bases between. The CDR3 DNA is TGTGCCAGCAGCTTATTAGGGTCACCCCTCCACTTT. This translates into CASSLLGSPLHF.

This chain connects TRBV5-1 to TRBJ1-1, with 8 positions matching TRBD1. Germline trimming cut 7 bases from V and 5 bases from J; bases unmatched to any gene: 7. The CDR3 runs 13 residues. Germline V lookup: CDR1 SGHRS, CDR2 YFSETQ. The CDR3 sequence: CASELGQGTEAFF. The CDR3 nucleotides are TGCGCCAGCGAACTAGGACAGGGAACTGAAGCTTTCTTT. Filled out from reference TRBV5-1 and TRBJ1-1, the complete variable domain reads KAGVTQTPRYLIKTRGQQVTLSCSPISGHRSVSWYQQTPGQGLQFLFEYFSETQRNKGNFPGRFSGRQFSNSRSEMNVSTLELGDSALYLCASELGQGTEAFFGQGTRLTVV.

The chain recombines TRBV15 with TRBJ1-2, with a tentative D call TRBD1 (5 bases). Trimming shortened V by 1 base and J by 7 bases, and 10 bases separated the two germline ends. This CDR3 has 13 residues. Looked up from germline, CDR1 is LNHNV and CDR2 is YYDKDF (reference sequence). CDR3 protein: CATSRGRELGYTF. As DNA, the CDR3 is TGTGCCACCAGCAGAGGCAGGGAACTTGGCTACACCTTC.

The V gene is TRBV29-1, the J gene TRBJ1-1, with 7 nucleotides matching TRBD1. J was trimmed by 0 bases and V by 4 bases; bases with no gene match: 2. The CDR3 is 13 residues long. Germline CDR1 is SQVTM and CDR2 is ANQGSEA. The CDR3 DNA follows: TGCAGCGTTGTGGGACAGATGAACACTGAAGCTTTCTTT. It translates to CSVVGQMNTEAFF. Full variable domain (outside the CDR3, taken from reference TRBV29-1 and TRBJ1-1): SAVISQKPSRDICQRGTSLTIQCQVDSQVTMMFWYRQQPGQSLTLIATANQGSEATYESGFVIDKFPISRPNLTFSTLTVSNMSPEDSSIYLCSVVGQMNTEAFFGQGTRLTVV.

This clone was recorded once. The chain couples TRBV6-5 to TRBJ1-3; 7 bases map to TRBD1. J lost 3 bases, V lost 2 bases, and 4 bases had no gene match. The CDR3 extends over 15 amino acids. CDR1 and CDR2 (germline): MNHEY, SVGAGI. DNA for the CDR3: TGTGCCAGCAGTTACCAACGGACAGGTGGAAACACCATATATTTT. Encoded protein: CASSYQRTGGNTIYF.

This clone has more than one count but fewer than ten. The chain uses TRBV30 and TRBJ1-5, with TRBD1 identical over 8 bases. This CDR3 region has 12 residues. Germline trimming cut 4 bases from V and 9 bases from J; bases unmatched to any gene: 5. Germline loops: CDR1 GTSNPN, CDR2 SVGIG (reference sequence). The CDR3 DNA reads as TGTGCCTGGAAGGACAGGGTGTCGCCCCAGCATTTT. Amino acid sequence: CAWKDRVSPQHF. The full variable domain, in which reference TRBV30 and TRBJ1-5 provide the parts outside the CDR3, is SQTIHQWPATLVQPVGSPLSLECTVEGTSNPNLYWYRQAAGRGLQLLFYSVGIGQISSEVPQNLSASRPQDRQFILSSKKLLLSDSGFYLCAWKDRVSPQHFGDGTRLSIL.

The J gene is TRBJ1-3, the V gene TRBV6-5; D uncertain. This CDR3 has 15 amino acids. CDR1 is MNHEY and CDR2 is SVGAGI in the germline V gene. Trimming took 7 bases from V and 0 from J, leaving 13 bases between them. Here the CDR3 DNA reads TGTGCCAGCATTAAGCGATCGAGCTCTGGAAACACCATATATTTT. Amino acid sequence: CASIKRSSSGNTIYF.